Listed here is a single T cell receptor beta chain. Its specificity is unknown. The assay was immunoSEQ multiplex PCR, and TCRdb's table has in-frame clones only and misses some. The sample records fewer than 150,000 clones, 70% to 85% being singletons. CDR1 MNHEY and CDR2 SVGAGI come from the germline V gene. The length of the CDR3 is 10 residues. Trimming stripped 11 bases from V and 11 bases from J, with 15 bases between. The data were obtained in a study of T cell responses to AZD1222 COVID-19 vaccine. Broader study findings: The donor group comprised mostly white British people and more females; the analysis possibly underestimated clonal diversity.

This material consisted of peripheral blood, taken on day 0 of AZD1222 vaccination. The origin of this receptor is an adult in good health. The chain combines TRBV6-5 with TRBJ1-1, with D perhaps TRBD1 (5 bases). The CDR3 DNA reads as TGTGCCGCGGGGGACCTGAGGGCTTTCTTT. It codes for CAAGDLRAFF.